The source of this T cell receptor (beta chain) is a study of PD-1 blockade in classical Hodgkin lymphoma. Every one of the patients relapsed after autologous stem cell transplantation (brentuximab vedotin exposure was variable). CDR3 length: 12 residues. Per germline, CDR1 MNHNY and CDR2 SVGAGI (reference sequence). The V end lost 3 bases, the J end lost 8 bases, and 8 bases lay between the germline ends. Libraries were prepared by immunoSEQ multiplex PCR; TCRdb keeps only in-frame clonotypes and omits some of them. Here the sample spans 25,000 to 35,000 clones, roughly 70% being singletons. The TCR sequence derives from a human donor with classical Hodgkin lymphoma. The genes are TRBV6-6 and TRBJ1-5; D is uncertain. This specimen was peripheral blood mononuclear cells (PBMCs), taken before the second cycle of nivolumab. In nucleotides, the CDR3 is TGTGCCAGCAGTTATTTTAAGGAGCCCCAGCATTTT. This sequence encodes CASSYFKEPQHF.